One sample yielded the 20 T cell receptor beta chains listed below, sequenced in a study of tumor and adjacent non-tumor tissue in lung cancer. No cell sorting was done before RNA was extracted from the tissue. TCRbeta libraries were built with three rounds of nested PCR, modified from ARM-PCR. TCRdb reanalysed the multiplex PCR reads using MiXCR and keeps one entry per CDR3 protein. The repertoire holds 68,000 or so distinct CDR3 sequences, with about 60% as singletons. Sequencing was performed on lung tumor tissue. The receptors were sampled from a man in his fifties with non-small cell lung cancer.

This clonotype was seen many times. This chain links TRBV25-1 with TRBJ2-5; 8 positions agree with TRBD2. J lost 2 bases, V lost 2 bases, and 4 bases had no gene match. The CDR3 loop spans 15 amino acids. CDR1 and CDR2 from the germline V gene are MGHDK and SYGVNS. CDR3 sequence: CASSEPTSGQETQYF. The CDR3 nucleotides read TGTGCCAGCAGTGAACCAACTAGCGGACAAGAGACCCAGTACTTC.

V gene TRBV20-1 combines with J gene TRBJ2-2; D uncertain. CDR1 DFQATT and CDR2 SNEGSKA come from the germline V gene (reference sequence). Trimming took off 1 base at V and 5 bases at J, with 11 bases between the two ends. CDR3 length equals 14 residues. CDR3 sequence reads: CSARGEEQTGELFF. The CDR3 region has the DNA TGCAGTGCTAGAGGCGAGGAGCAAACCGGGGAGCTGTTTTTT.

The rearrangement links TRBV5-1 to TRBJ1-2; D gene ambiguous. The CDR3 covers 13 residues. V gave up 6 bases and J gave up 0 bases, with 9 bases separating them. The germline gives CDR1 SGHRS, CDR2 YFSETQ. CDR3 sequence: CASNSGANYGYTF. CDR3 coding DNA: TGCGCCAGCAACAGTGGGGCTAACTATGGCTACACCTTC.

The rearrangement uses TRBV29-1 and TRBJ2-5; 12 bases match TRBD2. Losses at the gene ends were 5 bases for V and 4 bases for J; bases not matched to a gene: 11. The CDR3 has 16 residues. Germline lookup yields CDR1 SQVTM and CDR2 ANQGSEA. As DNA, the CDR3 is TGCAGCGTTTATGGGAGACTAGCGGGAGTCTCAGAGACCCAGTACTTC. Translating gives CSVYGRLAGVSETQYF.

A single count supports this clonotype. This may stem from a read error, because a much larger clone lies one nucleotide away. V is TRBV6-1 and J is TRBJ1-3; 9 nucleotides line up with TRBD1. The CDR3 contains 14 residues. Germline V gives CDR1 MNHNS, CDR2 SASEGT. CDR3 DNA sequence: TGTGTCAGTCGGACAGGGGACTCTGGAAACACCATATATTTT. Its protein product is CVSRTGDSGNTIYF.

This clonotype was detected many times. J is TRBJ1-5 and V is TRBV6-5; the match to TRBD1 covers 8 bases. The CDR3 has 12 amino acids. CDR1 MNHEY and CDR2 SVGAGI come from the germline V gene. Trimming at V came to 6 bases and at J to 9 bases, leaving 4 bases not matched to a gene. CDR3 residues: CASSRGQGPQHF. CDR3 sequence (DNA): TGTGCCAGCAGCCGTGGACAGGGGCCCCAGCATTTT.

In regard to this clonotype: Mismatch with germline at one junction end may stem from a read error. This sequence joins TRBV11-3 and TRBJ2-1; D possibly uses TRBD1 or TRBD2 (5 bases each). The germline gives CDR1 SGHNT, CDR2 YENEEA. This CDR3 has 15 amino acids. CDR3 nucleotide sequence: TGTGCCAGCAGCTTGGGTTCAGGGAGCGGCAATGGGCAGTTCTTC. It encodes CASSLGSGSGNGQFF.

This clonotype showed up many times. CDR3 amino acids: CASSRAREQYF. CDR3 nucleotide sequence: TGTGCCAGCAGTAGGGCCAGGGAGCAGTACTTC. This rearrangement joins TRBV6-2 or TRBV6-3 to TRBJ2-7, with D unresolved. Germline V gives CDR1 MNHEY, CDR2 SVGEGT. Trimming removed 5 bases from V and 7 bases from J, with 9 bases in between. This CDR3 comprises 11 residues.

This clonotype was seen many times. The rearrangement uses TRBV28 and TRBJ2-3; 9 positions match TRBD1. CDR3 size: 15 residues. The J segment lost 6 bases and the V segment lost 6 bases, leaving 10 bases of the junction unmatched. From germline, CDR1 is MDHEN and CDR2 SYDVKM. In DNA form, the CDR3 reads TGTGCCAGCAGCTCTCCCGGGACAGGGTGGGATACGCAGTATTTT. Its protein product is CASSSPGTGWDTQYF.

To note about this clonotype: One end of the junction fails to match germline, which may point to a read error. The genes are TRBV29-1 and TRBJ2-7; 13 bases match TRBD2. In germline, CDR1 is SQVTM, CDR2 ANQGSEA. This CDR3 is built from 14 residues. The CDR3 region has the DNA TGTAGCACATGGACTAGCGGGAGCCTCTACGAGCAGTACTTC. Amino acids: CSTWTSGSLYEQYF.

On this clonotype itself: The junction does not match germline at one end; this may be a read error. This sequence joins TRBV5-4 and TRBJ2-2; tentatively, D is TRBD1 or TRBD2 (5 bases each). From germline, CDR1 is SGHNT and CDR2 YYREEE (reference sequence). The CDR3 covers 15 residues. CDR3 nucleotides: TGTGCCAGCAGCTTGGACCCAGCGGACACCTGGGAGCTGTTTTTT. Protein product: CASSLDPADTWELFF. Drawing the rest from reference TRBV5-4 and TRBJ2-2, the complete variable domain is ETGVTQSPTHLIKTRGQQVTLRCSSQSGHNTVSWYQQALGQGPQFIFQYYREEENGRGNFPPRFSGLQFPNYSSELNVNALELDDSALYLCASSLDPADTWELFFGEGSRLTVL.

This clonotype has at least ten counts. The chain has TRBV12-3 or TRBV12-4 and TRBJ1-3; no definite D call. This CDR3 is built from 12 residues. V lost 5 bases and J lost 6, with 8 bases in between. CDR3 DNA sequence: TGTGCCAGCAGTATGGGCGAAAACACCATATATTTT. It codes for CASSMGENTIYF.

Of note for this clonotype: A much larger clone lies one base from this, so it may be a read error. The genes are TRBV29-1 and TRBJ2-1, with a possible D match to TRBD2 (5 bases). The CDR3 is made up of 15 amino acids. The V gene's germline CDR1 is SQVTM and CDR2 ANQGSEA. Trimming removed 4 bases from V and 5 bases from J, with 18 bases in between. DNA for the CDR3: TGCAGCGTTGGTAGCGCAGGCGTCACCCACAATGAGCAGTTCTTC. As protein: CSVGSAGVTHNEQFF.

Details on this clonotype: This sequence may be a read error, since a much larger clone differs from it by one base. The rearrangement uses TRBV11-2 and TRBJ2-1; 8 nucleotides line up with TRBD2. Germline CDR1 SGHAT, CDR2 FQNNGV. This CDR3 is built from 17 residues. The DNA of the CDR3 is TGTACCAGCAGCCGAACCGGGACTAGAGGTTCTTACGATGAGCAGTTCTTC. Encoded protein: CTSSRTGTRGSYDEQFF. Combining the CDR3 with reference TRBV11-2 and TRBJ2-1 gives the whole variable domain EAGVAQSPRYKIIEKRQSVAFWCNPISGHATLYWYQQILGQGPKLLIQFQNNGVVDDSQLPKDRFSAERLKGVDSTLKIQPAKLEDSAVYLCTSSRTGTRGSYDEQFFGPGTRLTVL.

The CDR3: CASSLSLAAGRETQYF. Here the CDR3 DNA reads TGTGCCAGCAGTTTATCCTTAGCGGCGGGAAGAGAGACCCAGTACTTC. J is TRBJ2-5 and V is TRBV28; TRBD2 might be the D (6 bases). From germline, CDR1 is MDHEN and CDR2 SYDVKM. Trimming stripped 1 base from V and 4 bases from J, with 16 bases between. This CDR3 spans 16 amino acids.

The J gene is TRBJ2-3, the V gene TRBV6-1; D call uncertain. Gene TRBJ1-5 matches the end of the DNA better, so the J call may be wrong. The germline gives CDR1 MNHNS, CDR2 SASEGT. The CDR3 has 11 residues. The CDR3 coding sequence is TGTGCCAGCAGTACAGCAGGTACGCAGCATTTT. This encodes CASSTAGTQHF.

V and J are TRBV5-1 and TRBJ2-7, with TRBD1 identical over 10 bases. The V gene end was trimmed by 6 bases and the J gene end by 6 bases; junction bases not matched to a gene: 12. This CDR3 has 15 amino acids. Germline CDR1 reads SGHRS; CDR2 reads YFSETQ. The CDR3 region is CASNSSGQGGTEQYF. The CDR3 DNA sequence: TGCGCCAGCAACTCCTCCGGACAGGGGGGAACCGAGCAGTACTTC.

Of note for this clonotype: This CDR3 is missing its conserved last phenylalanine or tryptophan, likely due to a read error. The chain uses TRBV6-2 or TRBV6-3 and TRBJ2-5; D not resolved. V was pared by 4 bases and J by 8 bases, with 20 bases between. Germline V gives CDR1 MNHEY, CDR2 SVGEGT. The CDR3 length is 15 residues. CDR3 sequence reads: CASSFLDLLVSTQYL. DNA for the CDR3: TGTGCCAGCAGTTTCCTCGATCTCCTTGTTAGTACCCAGTACCTC.

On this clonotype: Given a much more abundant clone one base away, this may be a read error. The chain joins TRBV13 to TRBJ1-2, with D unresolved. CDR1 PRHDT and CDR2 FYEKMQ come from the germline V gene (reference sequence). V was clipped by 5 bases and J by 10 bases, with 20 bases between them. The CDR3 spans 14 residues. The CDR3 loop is CASSPRSVGADYTF. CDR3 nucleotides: TGTGCCAGCAGCCCCCGGAGTGTGGGCGCTGACTACACCTTC.

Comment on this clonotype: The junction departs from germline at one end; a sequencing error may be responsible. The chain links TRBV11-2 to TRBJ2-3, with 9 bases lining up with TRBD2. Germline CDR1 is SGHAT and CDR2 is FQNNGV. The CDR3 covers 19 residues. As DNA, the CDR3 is TGTGCCAGCAGTTTAGCACTAGCGGGCTCCCCCTCCTCCACAGATACGCAGTATTTT. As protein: CASSLALAGSPSSTDTQYF.